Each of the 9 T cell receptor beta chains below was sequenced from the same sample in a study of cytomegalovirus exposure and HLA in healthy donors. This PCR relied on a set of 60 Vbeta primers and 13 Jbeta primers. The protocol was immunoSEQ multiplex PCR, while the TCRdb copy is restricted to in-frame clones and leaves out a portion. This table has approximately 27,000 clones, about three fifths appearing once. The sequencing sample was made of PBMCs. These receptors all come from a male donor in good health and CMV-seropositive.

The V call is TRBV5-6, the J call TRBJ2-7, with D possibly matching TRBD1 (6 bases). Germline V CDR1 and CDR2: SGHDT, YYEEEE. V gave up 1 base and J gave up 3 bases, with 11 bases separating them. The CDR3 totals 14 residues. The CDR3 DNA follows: TGTGCCAGCAGCTTGCCGGACAGAGTCTACGAGCAGTACTTC. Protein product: CASSLPDRVYEQYF. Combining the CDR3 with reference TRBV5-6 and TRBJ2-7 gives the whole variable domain DAGVTQSPTHLIKTRGQQVTLRCSPKSGHDTVSWYQQALGQGPQFIFQYYEEEERQRGNFPDRFSGHQFPNYSSELNVNALLLGDSALYLCASSLPDRVYEQYFGPGTRLTVT.

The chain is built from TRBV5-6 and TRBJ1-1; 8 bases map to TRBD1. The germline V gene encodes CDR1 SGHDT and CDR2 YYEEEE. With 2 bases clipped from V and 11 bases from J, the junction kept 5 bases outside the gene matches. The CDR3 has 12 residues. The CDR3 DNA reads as TGTGCCAGCAGCTTTGGGACAGGAGAGGCTTTCTTT. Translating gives CASSFGTGEAFF.

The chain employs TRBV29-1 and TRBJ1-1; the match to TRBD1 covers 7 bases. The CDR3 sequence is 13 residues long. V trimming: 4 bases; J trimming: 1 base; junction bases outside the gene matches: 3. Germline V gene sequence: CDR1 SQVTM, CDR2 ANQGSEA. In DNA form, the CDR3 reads TGCAGCGTTGTAGGGGGCTCGAACACTGAAGCTTTCTTT. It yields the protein CSVVGGSNTEAFF.

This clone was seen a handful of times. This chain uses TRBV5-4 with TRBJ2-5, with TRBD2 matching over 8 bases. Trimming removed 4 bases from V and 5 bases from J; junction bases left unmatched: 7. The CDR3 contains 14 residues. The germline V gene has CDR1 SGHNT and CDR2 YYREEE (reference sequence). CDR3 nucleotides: TGTGCCAGCAGCGCGACTGGACTAGCTGAGACCCAGTACTTC. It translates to CASSATGLAETQYF. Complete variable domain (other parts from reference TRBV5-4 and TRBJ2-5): ETGVTQSPTHLIKTRGQQVTLRCSSQSGHNTVSWYQQALGQGPQFIFQYYREEENGRGNFPPRFSGLQFPNYSSELNVNALELDDSALYLCASSATGLAETQYFGPGTRLLVL.

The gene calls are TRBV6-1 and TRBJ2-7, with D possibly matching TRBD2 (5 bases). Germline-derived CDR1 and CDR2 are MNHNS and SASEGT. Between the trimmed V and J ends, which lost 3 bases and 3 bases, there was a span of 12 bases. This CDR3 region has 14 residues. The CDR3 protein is CASSDVDEGYEQYF. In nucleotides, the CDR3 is TGTGCCAGCAGTGACGTCGATGAGGGCTACGAGCAGTACTTC.

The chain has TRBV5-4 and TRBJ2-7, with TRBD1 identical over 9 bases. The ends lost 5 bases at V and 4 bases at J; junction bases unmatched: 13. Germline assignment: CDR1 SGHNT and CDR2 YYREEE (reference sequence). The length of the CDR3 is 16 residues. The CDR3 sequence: CASSRAQGQGTYEQYF. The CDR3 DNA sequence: TGTGCCAGCAGTAGGGCACAGGGACAGGGAACGTACGAGCAGTACTTC.

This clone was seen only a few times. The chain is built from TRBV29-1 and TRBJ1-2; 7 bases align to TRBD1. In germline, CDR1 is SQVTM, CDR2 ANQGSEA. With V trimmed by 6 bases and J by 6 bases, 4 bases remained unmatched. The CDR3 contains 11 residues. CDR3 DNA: TGCAGCGTGGGACAGTCAGATGGCTACACCTTC. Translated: CSVGQSDGYTF.

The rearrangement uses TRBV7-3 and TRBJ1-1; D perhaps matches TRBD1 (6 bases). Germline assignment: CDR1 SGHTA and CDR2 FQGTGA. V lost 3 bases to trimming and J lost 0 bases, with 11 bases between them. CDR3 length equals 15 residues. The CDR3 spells CASSLRGGMNTEAFF. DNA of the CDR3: TGTGCCAGCAGCTTGAGGGGGGGTATGAACACTGAAGCTTTCTTT.

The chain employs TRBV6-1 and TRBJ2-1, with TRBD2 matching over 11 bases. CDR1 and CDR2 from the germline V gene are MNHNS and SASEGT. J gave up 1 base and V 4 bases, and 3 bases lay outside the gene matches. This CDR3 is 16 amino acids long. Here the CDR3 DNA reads TGTGCCAGCAGTGGACGACTAGCGGGATCCTACAATGAGCAGTTCTTC. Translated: CASSGRLAGSYNEQFF.